The 27 T cell receptor beta chains below were found in one sample sequenced in a study of blood T cells in healthy people across ages. Then a second PCR, running roughly 6 to 12 cycles, was carried out with a sample-barcoded 5' primer and a J-beta primer mix. TCRdb fed the 5' RACE reads into MiXCR, producing one record per CDR3 protein. The table shows roughly 500,000 distinct CDR3 sequences, with about 24% occurring only once. This sample was also put to use in a study of T cells of mothers and their children.

Sample: blood. These receptors originate from a boy aged 5-17 years in good health.

The chain carries TRBV4-3 and TRBJ2-1, with 10 bases fitting TRBD1. CDR1 LGHNA and CDR2 YSLEER come from the germline V gene. The J segment lost 5 bases and the V segment lost 8 bases, leaving 6 bases of the junction unmatched. The CDR3 totals 14 residues. This chain's CDR3 is CASGRDRGDNEQFF. CDR3 in DNA: TGCGCCAGCGGACGGGACAGGGGAGACAATGAGCAGTTCTTC.

A few counts support this clonotype. The gene calls are TRBV4-1 and TRBJ2-5; 7 bases match TRBD2. The J call is in doubt because the DNA end fits TRBJ2-7 better. CDR1 MGHRA and CDR2 YSYEKL come from the germline V gene. This CDR3 has 16 amino acids. The CDR3 region is CASSQVGGNPTYEQYF. The CDR3 DNA reads TGCGCCAGCAGCCAAGTGGGGGGGAATCCTACCTACGAGCAGTACTTC.

The chain is built from TRBV7-2 and TRBJ2-7, with a possible D match to TRBD2 (5 bases). V lost 7 bases to trimming and J lost 2 bases, with 12 bases between them. Germline-derived CDR1 and CDR2 are SGHTA and FQGNSA. The CDR3 length is 13 residues. CDR3 sequence reads: CASIGGSPYEQYF. The CDR3 DNA reads as TGTGCCAGCATAGGTGGGAGTCCCTACGAGCAGTACTTC.

This clonotype has just a few counts. The chain is built from TRBV5-4 and TRBJ1-2; D is possibly TRBD1 (6 bases). V was trimmed by 4 bases and J by 8 bases, leaving 18 bases between them. Germline V CDR1 and CDR2: SGHNT, YYREEE (reference sequence). There are 14 residues in the CDR3. CDR3 region: CASSLAGEGRGYTF. The CDR3 DNA is TGTGCCAGCAGCCTGGCAGGGGAAGGCCGCGGCTACACCTTC.

As DNA, the CDR3 is TGTGCCTGGAGTGTACGGTCAGGGCGGAATGGCTACACCTTC. The encoded protein is CAWSVRSGRNGYTF. The rearrangement joins TRBV30 to TRBJ1-2, with a possible D match to TRBD1 (5 bases). The CDR3 length is 14 residues. CDR1 and CDR2 from the germline V gene are GTSNPN and SVGIG (reference sequence). Trimming pared 0 bases from V and 6 bases from J, leaving 14 bases between.

A few counts support this clonotype. The CDR3 sequence: CASSPPGLKVRNTEAFF. The CDR3 DNA follows: TGTGCCAGCAGCCCCCCCGGGCTCAAGGTACGGAACACTGAAGCTTTCTTT. V gene TRBV7-9 combines with J gene TRBJ1-1, with D hard to call. Trimming left V 5 bases short and J 1 base short, with 20 bases between. The germline V gene has CDR1 SEHNR and CDR2 FQNEAQ (reference sequence). The CDR3 runs 17 residues. Together with reference TRBV7-9 and TRBJ1-1, the CDR3 gives the full variable domain: DTGVSQNPRHKITKRGQNVTFRCDPISEHNRLYWYRQTLGQGPEFLTYFQNEAQLEKSRLLSDRFSAERPKGSFSTLEIQRTEQGDSAMYLCASSPPGLKVRNTEAFFGQGTRLTVV.

Only a few counts were recorded for this clonotype. This chain links TRBV28 with TRBJ2-1; a weak D match, TRBD1 (7 bases). The CDR3 loop spans 16 amino acids. Per the germline V gene, CDR1 is MDHEN and CDR2 is SYDVKM. Trimming took 5 bases from V and 0 from J, leaving 14 bases between them. The CDR3: CASSPQGGSSYNEQFF. DNA of the CDR3: TGTGCCAGCAGTCCCCAGGGGGGAAGCTCCTACAATGAGCAGTTCTTC.

In regard to this clonotype: Compared with germline, one end of the junction differs, possibly owing to a read error. V is TRBV6-2 or TRBV6-3 and J is TRBJ1-5; 8 bases fit TRBD1. This CDR3 is built from 16 residues. Germline V gene sequence: CDR1 MNHEY, CDR2 SVGEGT. CDR3 sequence reads: CASSDSGTGVNQPQHF. The CDR3 DNA follows: TGTGCCAGCAGTGACTCCGGGACAGGCGTCAATCAGCCCCAGCATTTT.

This rearrangement joins TRBV29-1 to TRBJ2-1; 9 bases map to TRBD2. Germline CDR1 is SQVTM and CDR2 is ANQGSEA. CDR3 length: 16 amino acids. V gave up 3 bases and J gave up 2 bases; unmatched junction bases: 8. The CDR3 DNA follows: TGCAGCGTTGATGGGCCGACTAGCGGACCCTACAATGAGCAGTTCTTC. Translated: CSVDGPTSGPYNEQFF.

In this sample, this clonotype turned up many times. The chain carries TRBV6-4 and TRBJ2-2; 7 nucleotides align to TRBD1. This CDR3 comprises 14 residues. The V gene end was trimmed by 4 bases and the J gene end by 3 bases; junction bases not matched to a gene: 2. CDR1 is MRHNA and CDR2 is SNTAGT in the germline V gene. This chain's CDR3 is CASSGDRDTGELFF. For the CDR3, the DNA is TGTGCCAGCAGTGGAGACAGGGACACCGGGGAGCTGTTTTTT.

J is TRBJ1-1 and V is TRBV20-1; perhaps TRBD1 as D (5 bases). Germline CDR1 reads DFQATT; CDR2 reads SNEGSKA (reference sequence). With 6 bases removed from V and 1 base from J, the gap between germline ends came to 18 bases. This CDR3 region has 15 residues. CDR3 nucleotides: TGCAGTGCCATTGAGGTCGGGGCCGGGAACACTGAAGCTTTCTTT. It is translated as CSAIEVGAGNTEAFF.

This clonotype came up a few times. This chain joins TRBV5-1 and TRBJ2-3; a weak D match, TRBD1 (6 bases). Trimming pared 5 bases from V and 0 bases from J, leaving 16 bases between. The CDR3 sequence is 16 residues long. The germline V gene encodes CDR1 SGHRS and CDR2 YFSETQ. CDR3 sequence: CASRSGTPTSTDTQYF. The CDR3 coding sequence is TGCGCCAGCAGGTCCGGGACACCCACTAGCACAGATACGCAGTATTTT.

This clonotype was seen a few times. The genes are TRBV11-2 and TRBJ1-6; no definite D call. The germline CDR1 and CDR2 sequences are SGHAT and FQNNGV. The V end was cut by 5 bases, the J end by 0 bases, with 8 bases between. The CDR3 has 15 residues. CDR3 sequence reads: CASSGSYSYNSPLHF. The CDR3, as DNA: TGTGCCAGCAGCGGATCCTACTCCTATAATTCACCCCTCCACTTT.

The J gene is TRBJ1-2, the V gene TRBV7-2; D gene unclear. Trimming cost V 7 bases and J 3 bases, with 15 bases left between them. This CDR3 region has 14 residues. Germline V gene data show CDR1 as SGHTA and CDR2 as FQGNSA. The CDR3 protein is CASTYSGVYYGYTF. DNA for the CDR3: TGTGCCAGCACCTACTCAGGAGTCTACTATGGCTACACCTTC.

This clonotype has more than one count but fewer than ten. V gene TRBV20-1 combines with J gene TRBJ2-5; 14 bases are shared with TRBD2. Judging by the DNA end, TRBJ2-7 fits better; the J call may be wrong. Germline CDR1 and CDR2: DFQATT and SNEGSKA (reference sequence). CDR3 length equals 14 residues. CDR3 nucleotides: TGCAGTGCTGGGACTAGCGGGAGAGTACACGAGCAGTACTTC. It specifies CSAGTSGRVHEQYF.

This clonotype was detected a few times. The chain has TRBV12-3 or TRBV12-4 and TRBJ1-5; unclear D gene. With 7 bases removed from V and 0 bases from J, the gap between germline ends came to 13 bases. This CDR3 spans 15 amino acids. In nucleotides, the CDR3 is TGTGCCAGCAACCCAGGCAGCCATAGCAATCAGCCCCAGCATTTT. It specifies CASNPGSHSNQPQHF.

This clonotype occurred a few times. The chain combines TRBV6-2 or TRBV6-3 with TRBJ2-7; D gene ambiguous. V lost 6 bases and J lost 2, with 14 bases in between. Germline assignment: CDR1 MNHEY and CDR2 SVGEGT. The CDR3 totals 14 residues. This chain's CDR3 is CASSTPHSPYEQYF. Written as DNA, the CDR3 is TGTGCCAGCAGCACGCCCCACAGTCCCTACGAGCAGTACTTC.

This clonotype turned up a few times. The CDR3 DNA is TGTGCCAGTAGCCTTTCGGGACACTACCTCCAAGAGACCCAGTACTTC. Amino acid sequence: CASSLSGHYLQETQYF. This rearrangement joins TRBV28 to TRBJ2-5; weak D call: TRBD1 (6 bases). V lost 9 bases to trimming and J lost 1 base, with 21 bases between them. This CDR3 contains 16 residues. The germline CDR1 and CDR2 sequences are MDHEN and SYDVKM.

CDR3 residues: CASSQDLTAANYGYTF. The CDR3 coding sequence is TGCGCCAGCAGCCAAGATTTGACGGCTGCTAACTATGGCTACACCTTC. The rearrangement uses TRBV4-3 and TRBJ1-2; D call uncertain. Trimming stripped 0 bases from V and 0 bases from J, with 11 bases between. This CDR3 region has 16 residues. Germline V gives CDR1 LGHNA, CDR2 YSLEER.

There are a few counts of this clonotype. The chain carries TRBV29-1 and TRBJ1-2, with D unclear. Deletions cut 3 bases from V and 2 bases from J, with 10 bases between. The germline V gene encodes CDR1 SQVTM and CDR2 ANQGSEA. This CDR3 has 13 amino acids. CDR3 amino acids: CSVDLDSNYGYTF. In DNA, the CDR3 is TGCAGCGTTGACCTGGACTCAAACTATGGCTACACCTTC.

With regard to this clonotype: A much larger clone differs by one base, so this may be a read error. This chain uses TRBV4-3 with TRBJ2-3; D gene unclear. The length of the CDR3 is 16 residues. The germline gives CDR1 LGHNA, CDR2 YSLEER. CDR3 nucleotides: TGCGCCAGCAGCCCAGAGCACCTTGGCCCTTCAGATACGCAGTGTTTT. Translating gives CASSPEHLGPSDTQCF.

This clonotype was counted between two and nine times. V usage is TRBV18 and J usage is TRBJ2-5; the match to TRBD2 covers 11 bases. Germline-derived CDR1 and CDR2 are KGHSH and LQKENI. The CDR3 loop spans 14 amino acids. The J segment lost 3 bases and the V segment lost 6 bases, leaving 3 bases of the junction unmatched. CDR3 amino acids: CASSRLAGKETQYF. In DNA form, the CDR3 reads TGTGCCAGCTCGCGACTAGCGGGAAAAGAGACCCAGTACTTC.

The sample holds a few counts of this clonotype. The rearrangement joins TRBV11-3 to TRBJ2-1; 12 bases match TRBD2. Germline V lookup: CDR1 SGHNT, CDR2 YENEEA. The CDR3 consists of 15 residues. J lost 9 bases, V lost 0 bases, and 3 bases had no gene match. The CDR3, as DNA: TGTGCCAGCAGCTTAGATCGGACTAGCGGGATTGAGCAGTTCTTC. Protein: CASSLDRTSGIEQFF.

This clonotype was seen only a few times. V is TRBV19 and J is TRBJ1-2; D remains unclear. V lost 5 bases to trimming and J lost 4 bases, with 17 bases between them. The CDR3 is 15 residues long. The germline V gene encodes CDR1 LNHDA and CDR2 SQIVND (reference sequence). The CDR3 reads CASSVPDGFPYGYTF. CDR3 DNA sequence: TGTGCCAGTAGTGTCCCCGACGGATTCCCCTATGGCTACACCTTC.

This clonotype showed up just once. The chain employs TRBV30 and TRBJ2-5; D is possibly TRBD2 (6 bases). The germline V gene encodes CDR1 GTSNPN and CDR2 SVGIG (reference sequence). V was cut by 3 bases and J by 7 bases, with 15 bases left in between. The CDR3 covers 13 residues. CDR3 region: CAWRLQVGGTQYF. The CDR3 DNA is TGTGCCTGGAGATTACAGGTGGGGGGGACCCAGTACTTC.

V usage is TRBV12-3 or TRBV12-4 and J usage is TRBJ2-5; D is possibly TRBD2 (6 bases). The CDR3 extends over 14 amino acids. Trimming took 7 bases from V and 3 from J, leaving 15 bases between them. This CDR3 reads CASNPGLLKETQYF. CDR3 nucleotides: TGTGCCAGCAACCCGGGACTCCTAAAAGAGACCCAGTACTTC.

The chain uses TRBV20-1 and TRBJ2-5; weak D call: TRBD1 (6 bases). The end of the DNA is better explained by TRBJ2-1, so the J call may be wrong. The CDR3 is 14 amino acids. Germline V gene lookup returns CDR1 DFQATT and CDR2 SNEGSKA (reference sequence). The CDR3 DNA sequence: TGCAGTGCCAGATATGGAGACAGGAGGAATGAGCAGTTCTTC. Translated, it gives CSARYGDRRNEQFF.